This is a list of T cell receptor beta chains from one sample in a study of regulatory T cells in long-lasting Graves disease. TCRdb fed the multiplex PCR reads into MiXCR, producing one record per CDR3 protein. The sample holds roughly 610,000 distinct CDR3 sequences, about 16% seen once. These same data were also listed under a study on T cells in Graves' hyperthyroidism and ophthalmopathy.

The specimen was peripheral blood mononuclear cells (PBMCs), collected at new diagnosis, from a patient treated with antithyroid drugs. The source of these receptors is a man aged 18 to 29 with Graves disease. CDR3s include the opening cysteine and the closing phenylalanine or tryptophan. The D gene is left open where the match is weak. Size values are once, few and many counts, or a class for expanded clones, and some rows have none.

V: TRBV7-9; size: few; J: TRBJ1-5; D: .; DNA: TGTGCCAGCAGTTCCAGGGTAACCGATCAGCCCCAGCATTTT; CDR3: CASSSRVTDQPQHF
V: TRBV5-1; size: many; J: TRBJ2-7; D: TRBD2; DNA: TGCGCCAGCAGCCACTCCAGCGGGAATTACGAGCAGTACTTC; CDR3: CASSHSSGNYEQYF
V: TRBV11-2; size: many; J: TRBJ1-1; D: .; DNA: TGTGCCAGCAGCTCCTCGGCTTACCCGAACACTGAAGCTTTCTTT; CDR3: CASSSSAYPNTEAFF
V: TRBV5-1; size: few; J: TRBJ2-5; D: .; DNA: TGCGCCAGCAGCCTCGAGACCGCACGGGAGACCCAGTACTTC; CDR3: CASSLETARETQYF
V: TRBV6-7; size: .; J: TRBJ2-1; D: .; DNA: TGTGCCAGCAACCTAGCGCCGGATTCCTACAATGAGCAGTTCTTC; CDR3: CASNLAPDSYNEQFF
V: TRBV5-4; size: .; J: TRBJ2-1; D: TRBD2; DNA: TGTGCCAGCAGCGAAGCGGGAGTCTCTTTCAATGAGCAGTTCTTC; CDR3: CASSEAGVSFNEQFF
V: TRBV4-1; size: .; J: TRBJ1-2; D: .; DNA: TGCGCCAGCAGCCAAGCTTCAGAATTCTATGGCTACACCTTC; CDR3: CASSQASEFYGYTF
V: TRBV6-5; size: few; J: TRBJ1-2; D: .; DNA: TGTGCCAGCAGTTATGGGGGCGATAACTATGGCTACACCTTC; CDR3: CASSYGGDNYGYTF
V: TRBV24-1; size: .; J: TRBJ2-2; D: .; DNA: TGTGCCACCAGTGACGGCGGGGCCGGGGAGCTGTTTTTT; CDR3: CATSDGGAGELFF
V: TRBV30; size: .; J: TRBJ2-1; D: TRBD2; DNA: TGTGCCTGGAGTAGCAGGCGCGGGAGAGGGTTCTTC; CDR3: CAWSSRRGRGFF
V: TRBV28; size: many; J: TRBJ2-7; D: .; DNA: TGTGCCAGCATCCGGGACGGGAGCTCCTACGAGCAGTACTTC; CDR3: CASIRDGSSYEQYF
V: TRBV11-2; size: .; J: TRBJ1-1; D: .; DNA: TGTGCCAGCAGCTCTCGAGTTGCACTCACTGAAGCTTTCTTT; CDR3: CASSSRVALTEAFF
V: TRBV20-1; size: few; J: TRBJ1-1; D: .; DNA: TGCAGTGCGAACCCTGGGGGGAAGAACACTGAAGCTTTCTTT; CDR3: CSANPGGKNTEAFF
V: TRBV18; size: many; J: TRBJ2-3; D: .; DNA: TGTGCCAGCTCAACATCAGGGTTGAGCACAGATACGCAGTATTTT; CDR3: CASSTSGLSTDTQYF
V: TRBV6-2/TRBV6-3; size: .; J: TRBJ2-2; D: TRBD2; DNA: TGTGCCAGCACCCGACTAGCGGGAGGCCGAGGCACCGGGGAGCTGTTTTTT; CDR3: CASTRLAGGRGTGELFF
V: TRBV5-1; size: .; J: TRBJ1-1; D: .; DNA: TGCGCCAGCAGCTTAACTACGGGGGGCACTGAAGCTTTCTTT; CDR3: CASSLTTGGTEAFF
V: TRBV19; size: many; J: TRBJ1-5; D: .; DNA: TGTGCCAGTAGTATGGGGCGGGATCAGCCCCAGCATTTT; CDR3: CASSMGRDQPQHF
V: TRBV2; size: .; J: TRBJ2-2; D: .; DNA: TGTGCCAGCAGTGACCCCCCCGAGAACACCGGGGAGCTGTTTTTT; CDR3: CASSDPPENTGELFF
V: TRBV27; size: .; J: TRBJ2-3; D: TRBD2; DNA: TGTGCCAGCAGTTATCTAGCGGGTACGCATACGCAGTATTTT; CDR3: CASSYLAGTHTQYF
V: TRBV13; size: few; J: TRBJ2-1; D: TRBD2; DNA: TGTGCCAGCAGCTTCCTAGCGGGAGGTGACGAGCAGTTCTTC; CDR3: CASSFLAGGDEQFF
V: TRBV20-1; size: few; J: TRBJ1-1; D: .; DNA: TGCAGTGCTAGAGAGGAGTGGACTGAAGCTTTCTTT; CDR3: CSAREEWTEAFF
V: TRBV18; size: .; J: TRBJ1-2; D: .; DNA: TGTGCCAGCTCACCACCGGCCCCCATCTATGGCTACACCTTC; CDR3: CASSPPAPIYGYTF
V: TRBV29-1; size: few; J: TRBJ1-1; D: .; DNA: TGCAGCGTTGAATTAGGGGTAGCGAACACTGAAGCTTTCTTT; CDR3: CSVELGVANTEAFF
V: TRBV5-6; size: many; J: TRBJ1-1; D: TRBD1; DNA: TGTGCCAGCAGCCCTAGGGCCCAGGGGGGAACTGAAGCTTTCTTT; CDR3: CASSPRAQGGTEAFF
V: TRBV7-3; size: few; J: TRBJ2-1; D: .; DNA: TGTGCCAGCAGCTTACAGTACCCCAGGGCGGACGACGCCTACAATGAGCAGTTCTTC; CDR3: CASSLQYPRADDAYNEQFF
V: TRBV20-1; size: many; J: TRBJ2-7; D: TRBD2; DNA: TGCAGTGCTAGAGTAGGCGGGAGCTCCTACGAGCAGTACTTC; CDR3: CSARVGGSSYEQYF
V: TRBV11-1; size: many; J: TRBJ2-7; D: .; DNA: TGTGCCAGCAGCCCGGGACGGGTGGGCGAGCAGTACTTC; CDR3: CASSPGRVGEQYF
V: TRBV7-9; size: many; J: TRBJ2-5; D: TRBD1; DNA: TGTGCCAGCAGCATACAGGGGGCGAAAGAGACCCAGTACTTC; CDR3: CASSIQGAKETQYF
V: TRBV14; size: many; J: TRBJ2-2; D: .; DNA: TGTGCCAGCAGCCAAGTAAGCCTCGTCCAAATGAACACCGGGGAGCTGTTTTTT; CDR3: CASSQVSLVQMNTGELFF
V: TRBV30; size: few; J: TRBJ2-1; D: TRBD2; DNA: TGTGCCTGCTCGCTGGGACTAGCGGGAAATGAGCAGTTCTTC; CDR3: CACSLGLAGNEQFF
V: TRBV20-1; size: many; J: TRBJ2-7; D: .; DNA: TGCAGTGCCCAGAGTAACTCCTACGAGCAGTACTTC; CDR3: CSAQSNSYEQYF
V: TRBV11-2; size: .; J: TRBJ2-7; D: TRBD2; DNA: TGTGCCAGCAGGCCTTCCGGGACTAGTAGCTACGAGCAGTACTTC; CDR3: CASRPSGTSSYEQYF
V: TRBV3-1; size: .; J: TRBJ2-7; D: .; DNA: TGTGCCAGCAGCTCTCAGGACGTCACTGCTTTCGACGAGCAGTACTTC; CDR3: CASSSQDVTAFDEQYF
V: TRBV19; size: .; J: TRBJ1-2; D: TRBD1; DNA: TGTGCCAGTAGTATCGGGACAGGGAAATCCGGCTACACCTTC; CDR3: CASSIGTGKSGYTF
V: TRBV5-5; size: few; J: TRBJ2-5; D: .; DNA: TGTGCCAGCAGCTTGGACGGGATAAAAGAGACCCAGTACTTC; CDR3: CASSLDGIKETQYF